The sequence of this T cell receptor (beta chain) was determined in a study of blood T cell repertoires in COVID-19. Germline V gene data show CDR1 as SGDLS and CDR2 as YYNGEE. The trim removed 6 bases at V and 6 bases at J, leaving 6 bases unmatched. The CDR3 consists of 13 residues. Only in-frame clones appear in the TCRdb table, and some are missing; sequencing was by immunoSEQ multiplex PCR. The sample shows tens of thousands of clones, just over 85% of them seen only once. The V and J genes are TRBV9 and TRBJ2-1; 7 nucleotides line up with TRBD2. The specimen was peripheral blood. The receptor comes from a woman of 80 years or more with acute or convalescent COVID-19. The CDR3 nucleotides read TGTGCCAGCAATTGGGCTAGCGGCAATGAGCAGTTCTTC. Its translation: CASNWASGNEQFF.